This T cell receptor beta chain appears in the sequencing data of a study of shared clonotypes between healthy human individuals. Trimming at V came to 3 bases and at J to 6 bases, leaving 6 bases not matched to a gene. This CDR3 comprises 14 residues. Germline V gene sequence: CDR1 SGDLS, CDR2 YYNGEE. Libraries were prepared by immunoSEQ multiplex PCR; TCRdb keeps only in-frame clonotypes and omits some of them. The table shows about 2.1 million clones, with roughly 91% occurring only once. Selected positively for CCR7 and CD45RO-negative, naive CD8 cells excluded terminally differentiated effector memory CD45RA+ cells.

Sequencing was carried out using naive CD8+ T cells from PBMCs. This TCR derives from a man between 18 and 35 years old in good health. Some clones in this sample may be carry-over from other donors' samples. The V and J genes are TRBV9 and TRBJ1-1, with 9 bases identical to TRBD1. The CDR3: CASSGPGQGSEAFF. The DNA for the CDR3 is TGTGCCAGCAGCGGTCCGGGACAGGGCTCTGAAGCTTTCTTT.